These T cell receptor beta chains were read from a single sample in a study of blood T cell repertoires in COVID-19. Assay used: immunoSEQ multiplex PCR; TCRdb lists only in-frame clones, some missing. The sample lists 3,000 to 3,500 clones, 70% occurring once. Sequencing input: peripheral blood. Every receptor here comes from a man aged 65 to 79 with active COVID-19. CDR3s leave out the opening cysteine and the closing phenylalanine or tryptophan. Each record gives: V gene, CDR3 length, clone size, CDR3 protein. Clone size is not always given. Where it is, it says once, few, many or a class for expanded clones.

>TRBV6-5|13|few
ASSYSAGGNYGYT
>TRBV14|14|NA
ASSRKSTGVGDVLT
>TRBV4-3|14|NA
ASSQDQAGGLNIQY
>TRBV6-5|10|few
ASRTAADGYT
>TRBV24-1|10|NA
ATSDYQEGYT
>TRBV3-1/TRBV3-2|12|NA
ASSLPGLVYEQY
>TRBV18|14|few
ASSLTGQGPSYEQY
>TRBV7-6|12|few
ASSLVQGSAEAF
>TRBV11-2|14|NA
ASSSQGALNTGELF
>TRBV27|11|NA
ASSQGAGYGYT
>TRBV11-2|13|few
ASSAGTPSYNEQF
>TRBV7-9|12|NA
ASSLVSGRTEAF
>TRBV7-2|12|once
ASSSGLATDTQY
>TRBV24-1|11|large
ATKGQGYYGYT
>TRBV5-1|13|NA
ASSYETGHNSPLH
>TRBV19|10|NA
ASMWGHTEAF
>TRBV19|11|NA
ASRRENTGELF
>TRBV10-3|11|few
AISEYSNSPLH
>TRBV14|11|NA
ASSQDVREKLF
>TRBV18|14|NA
ASSPSKNPLTDTQY
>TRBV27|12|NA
ASSLASGTDTQY
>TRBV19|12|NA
ASSILAGGYGYT
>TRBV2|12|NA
ASSERWGPTEAF
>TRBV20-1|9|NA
SARPQLEAF
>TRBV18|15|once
ASSPLGLGRSDTEAF
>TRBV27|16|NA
ASSLYAGGGSGANVLT
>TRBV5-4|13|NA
ASSSTSARTGELF
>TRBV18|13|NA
ASSPEDDPSGQQF
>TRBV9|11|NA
ASSTRGDEKLF
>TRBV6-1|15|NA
ASSEGQGKASNQPQH
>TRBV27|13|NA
ASSLLAFSTDTQY
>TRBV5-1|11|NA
ASSLEAQTEAF
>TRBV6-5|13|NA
ASSYGQGRGQPQH
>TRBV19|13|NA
ASSPWDSTWEKLF
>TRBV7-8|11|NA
ASSLEQNSPLH
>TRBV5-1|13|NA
ASSPVPAGVNEQF
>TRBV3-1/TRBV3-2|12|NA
ASSRGGASGELF
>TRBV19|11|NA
ASTGTSLYEQY
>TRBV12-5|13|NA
ASGLVAHRIEKLF
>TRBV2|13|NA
ASRQQGVTGNTIY
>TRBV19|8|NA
ASNNGELF
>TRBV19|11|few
ASSIPGTGKAF
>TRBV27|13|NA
ASSYRATAPDTQY
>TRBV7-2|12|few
ASSPGTSGNTQY
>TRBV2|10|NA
ASTPSRETQY
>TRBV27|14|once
ASSSLHPGGPYEQF
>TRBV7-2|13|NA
ASSPDRGVGQPQH
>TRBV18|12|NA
ASSPGQGGQYKH
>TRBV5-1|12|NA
ASSSEQAPHGYT
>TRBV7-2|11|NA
ASSLGPDYGYT
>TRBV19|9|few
ASRRSTEAF
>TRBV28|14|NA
ASSFLYSGVKDTQY
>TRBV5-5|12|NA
ASSVQGSNTEAF
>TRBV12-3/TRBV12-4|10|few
ASSRDNYEQY
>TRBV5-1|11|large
ASSLEIAYGYT
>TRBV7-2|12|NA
ASSLNRVEGEQY
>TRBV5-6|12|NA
ASSWGGFSYEQY
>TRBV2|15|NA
ASRPLAGGPETGELF